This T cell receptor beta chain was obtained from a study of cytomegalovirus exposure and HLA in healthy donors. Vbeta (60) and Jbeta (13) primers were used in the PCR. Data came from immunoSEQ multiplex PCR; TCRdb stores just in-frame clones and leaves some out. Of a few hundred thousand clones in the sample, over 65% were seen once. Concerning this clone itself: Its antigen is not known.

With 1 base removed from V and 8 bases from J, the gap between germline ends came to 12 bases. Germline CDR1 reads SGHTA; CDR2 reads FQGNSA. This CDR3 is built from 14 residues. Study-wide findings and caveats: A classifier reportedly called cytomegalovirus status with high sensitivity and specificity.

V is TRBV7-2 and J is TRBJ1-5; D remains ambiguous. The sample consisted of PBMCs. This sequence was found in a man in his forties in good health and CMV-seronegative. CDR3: CASSLDARVEPQHF. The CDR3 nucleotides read TGTGCCAGCAGCTTAGACGCCCGAGTAGAGCCCCAGCATTTT.